These T cell receptor beta chains were read from a single sample in a study of shared clonotypes between healthy human individuals. TCRdb's copy holds only in-frame clones and misses some; the assay was immunoSEQ multiplex PCR. The sample shows about 2 million clones, about 94% of them seen only once. The sequencing sample was made of naive CD8+ T cells sorted from blood. The source is a man aged 18 to 30 in good health. CDR3s include the opening cysteine and the closing phenylalanine or tryptophan. A D gene is named only where the DNA matches it firmly. Clone size is given for some rows only: seen once, a few or many times, or a class if the clone is expanded.

CDR3 protein	CDR3 DNA	V gene	J gene	D gene	clone size
CASSQDFPWSWDNEQFF	TGCGCCAGCAGCCAAGATTTCCCCTGGTCCTGGGACAATGAGCAGTTCTTC	TRBV4-3	TRBJ2-1	NA	NA
CASSESQSPYGYTF	TGTGCCAGCAGTGAATCGCAGTCGCCGTATGGCTACACCTTC	TRBV6-1	TRBJ1-2	NA	NA
CASSQDVQGYEQYF	TGCGCCAGCAGCCAAGATGTGCAGGGCTACGAGCAGTACTTC	TRBV4-1	TRBJ2-7	NA	NA
CASSERFSGDEKLFF	TGTGCCAGCAGCGAACGATTTTCTGGAGATGAAAAACTGTTTTTT	TRBV5-6	TRBJ1-4	NA	NA
CASSYRTSGAYEQYF	TGCGCCAGCAGCTATCGGACTAGCGGAGCCTACGAGCAGTACTTC	TRBV10-1	TRBJ2-7	TRBD2	once
CSVGDQEKLFF	TGCAGCGTCGGGGATCAGGAAAAACTGTTTTTT	TRBV29-1	TRBJ1-4	NA	NA
CASSPTTGPDEQYF	TGTGCCAGCAGTCCCACGACAGGGCCGGACGAGCAGTACTTC	TRBV27	TRBJ2-7	TRBD1	NA
CASTHGRTSYEQYF	TGTGCCAGCACCCATGGGAGGACCTCCTACGAGCAGTACTTC	TRBV13	TRBJ2-7	NA	NA
CASSLGLAGDTGELFF	TGTGCCAGCAGCTTGGGGCTAGCGGGGGACACCGGGGAGCTGTTTTTT	TRBV5-6	TRBJ2-2	TRBD2	NA
CAISESGDRGSYEQYF	TGTGCCATCAGTGAGTCAGGAGACAGGGGGTCCTACGAGCAGTACTTC	TRBV10-3	TRBJ2-7	TRBD1	NA
CASSGDGDQPQHF	TGTGCCAGCAGCGGAGATGGGGATCAGCCCCAGCATTTT	TRBV9	TRBJ1-5	NA	NA
CASSEYSNTGELFF	TGTGCCAGCAGTGAATATAGTAACACCGGGGAGCTGTTTTTT	TRBV25-1	TRBJ2-2	NA	NA
CASSLTPFDSVQNYGYTF	TGTGCCAGCAGCTTAACCCCCTTTGATTCGGTTCAGAACTATGGCTACACCTTC	TRBV5-5	TRBJ1-2	NA	NA
CASSYYTGSGETQYF	TGTGCCAGCAGTTATTACACTGGGTCCGGTGAGACCCAGTACTTC	TRBV6-5	TRBJ2-5	NA	once
CASRQSTNEKLFF	TGTGCCAGCCGACAGTCAACTAATGAAAAACTGTTTTTT	TRBV7-9	TRBJ1-4	NA	few
CASSLARFFADTQYF	TGTGCCAGCAGCTTAGCGCGCTTTTTTGCAGATACGCAGTATTTT	TRBV7-9	TRBJ2-3	NA	NA
CASSAVGGEAQETQYF	TGTGCCAGCAGCGCCGTGGGGGGAGAGGCCCAAGAGACCCAGTACTTC	TRBV9	TRBJ2-5	NA	NA
CASSQDQGLNTIYF	TGCGCCAGCAGCCAAGATCAAGGGCTAAACACCATATATTTT	TRBV4-1	TRBJ1-3	NA	NA
CASDDGGEGVDSSYNEQFF	TGTGCCAGTGACGATGGAGGTGAGGGGGTCGACAGCTCCTACAATGAGCAGTTCTTC	TRBV19	TRBJ2-1	NA	NA
CASSKTPNTGELFF	TGTGCCAGCAGCAAAACCCCGAACACCGGGGAGCTGTTTTTT	TRBV6-5	TRBJ2-2	NA	NA
CASSVGGLAGYEQFF	TGTGCCAGCAGCGTAGGGGGACTAGCGGGTTATGAGCAGTTCTTC	TRBV9	TRBJ2-1	TRBD2	NA
CASSVVGQGNYGYTF	TGTGCCAGCAGCGTAGTGGGACAGGGGAACTATGGCTACACCTTC	TRBV9	TRBJ1-2	TRBD1	few
CASSLVGYGQGISPLHF	TGTGCCAGCAGCTTAGTAGGGTACGGACAGGGGATCTCACCCCTCCACTTT	TRBV7-2	TRBJ1-6	TRBD1	few
CASSPEGGYTF	TGTGCCAGCAGCCCTGAGGGCGGCTACACCTTC	TRBV13	TRBJ1-2	NA	NA
CASSSTGGGTEAFF	TGTGCCAGCAGCTCGACAGGGGGGGGCACTGAAGCTTTCTTT	TRBV7-9	TRBJ1-1	TRBD1	NA
CASRGTGDYEQYF	TGTGCCAGCCGGGGAACAGGGGACTACGAGCAGTACTTC	TRBV18	TRBJ2-7	TRBD1	NA
CASRPTGGNMNTEAFF	TGTGCCAGCAGGCCAACAGGGGGCAACATGAACACTGAAGCTTTCTTT	TRBV6-6	TRBJ1-1	TRBD1	NA
CASSLDQKTSGFYNEQFF	TGTGCCAGCAGCTTAGACCAAAAGACTAGCGGGTTTTACAATGAGCAGTTCTTC	TRBV11-2	TRBJ2-1	TRBD2	NA
CASSISGEADTQYF	TGTGCCAGTAGTATATCCGGAGAAGCAGATACGCAGTATTTT	TRBV19	TRBJ2-3	NA	NA
CATGTKGTDTYEQYF	TGTGCCACCGGAACGAAGGGGACAGATACCTACGAGCAGTACTTC	TRBV2	TRBJ2-7	TRBD1	NA
CASSPSGAGETQYF	TGTGCCAGCAGCCCTAGCGGGGCGGGGGAGACCCAGTACTTC	TRBV9	TRBJ2-5	TRBD2	NA
CASSTTGRDQETQYF	TGTGCCAGCAGTACGACCGGAAGAGACCAAGAGACCCAGTACTTC	TRBV6-5	TRBJ2-5	NA	NA
CASSLSTGMNTEAFF	TGTGCCAGCAGTTTATCGACAGGGATGAACACTGAAGCTTTCTTT	TRBV27	TRBJ1-1	TRBD1	NA
CASSEIREAQYF	TGTGCCAGCAGTGAAATCAGGGAGGCGCAGTACTTC	TRBV2	TRBJ2-5	NA	NA
CASSFLIGDGELFF	TGTGCCAGCAGTTTTCTAATCGGGGACGGGGAGCTGTTTTTT	TRBV27	TRBJ2-2	NA	NA
CASSPAPETYEQYF	TGTGCCAGCAGTCCCGCCCCCGAGACTTACGAGCAGTACTTC	TRBV27	TRBJ2-7	NA	NA
CASSLFEGHPTRDEQFF	TGCGCCAGCAGCTTGTTCGAGGGCCATCCTACAAGGGATGAGCAGTTCTTC	TRBV5-1	TRBJ2-1	NA	NA
CASSLIPGSSQETQYF	TGTGCCAGCAGCTTAATCCCAGGATCATCTCAAGAGACCCAGTACTTC	TRBV7-2	TRBJ2-5	NA	once
CASSAMGDTEAFF	TGTGCCAGCAGCGCAATGGGCGACACTGAAGCTTTCTTT	TRBV7-9	TRBJ1-1	NA	NA
CASSLEGRGYEQYF	TGTGCCAGCAGCTTGGAGGGACGTGGTTACGAGCAGTACTTC	TRBV5-4	TRBJ2-7	NA	once
CASSLDGGGTDTQYF	TGTGCCAGCAGCTTAGATGGGGGGGGTACAGATACGCAGTATTTT	TRBV11-3	TRBJ2-3	TRBD2	NA
CASRPQGASYEQYF	TGTGCCAGCAGGCCTCAGGGGGCATCCTACGAGCAGTACTTC	TRBV27	TRBJ2-7	TRBD1	NA
CASSVSSGANVLTF	TGTGCCAGCAGTGTCAGCTCTGGGGCCAACGTCCTGACTTTC	TRBV2	TRBJ2-6	NA	NA
CASSFDRVVSGDTQYF	TGTGCCAGCAGCTTTGACAGGGTTGTGTCCGGAGATACGCAGTATTTT	TRBV7-2	TRBJ2-3	TRBD1	NA
CASTDGLAGGEQFF	TGTGCCAGCACCGATGGACTAGCGGGGGGTGAGCAGTTCTTC	TRBV13	TRBJ2-1	TRBD2	NA
CASSQVQGTAQWEQYF	TGCGCCAGCAGCCAGGTTCAAGGGACGGCCCAATGGGAGCAGTACTTC	TRBV4-1	TRBJ2-7	NA	NA
CAWDGQHYGYTF	TGTGCCTGGGACGGACAGCACTATGGCTACACCTTC	TRBV30	TRBJ1-2	NA	NA
CASREYSQETQYF	TGTGCCAGCAGAGAGTACTCCCAAGAGACCCAGTACTTC	TRBV27	TRBJ2-5	NA	NA
CAISEPSRGEQFF	TGTGCCATCAGTGAGCCTAGCAGGGGTGAGCAGTTCTTC	TRBV10-3	TRBJ2-1	NA	NA
CASSPSGGVSGANVLTF	TGTGCCAGCAGCCCTAGCGGGGGGGTGTCTGGGGCCAACGTCCTGACTTTC	TRBV7-9	TRBJ2-6	TRBD2	NA
CASRGQADSYEQYF	TGTGCCAGCAGGGGTCAAGCGGACTCCTACGAGCAGTACTTC	TRBV6-5	TRBJ2-7	NA	NA
CASSQEGSLGTDTQYF	TGCGCCAGCAGCCAAGAGGGCTCCTTGGGCACAGATACGCAGTATTTT	TRBV4-1	TRBJ2-3	NA	NA
CASSELDLREQYF	TGTGCCAGTTCGGAGCTAGATCTGAGGGAGCAGTACTTC	TRBV19	TRBJ2-7	NA	NA
CASSEDRGGEAFF	TGTGCCAGCAGTGAAGACAGGGGAGGTGAAGCTTTCTTT	TRBV2	TRBJ1-1	TRBD1	NA
CASSESFDLSGNTIYF	TGTGCCAGCAGCGAGTCTTTCGACCTCTCTGGAAACACCATATATTTT	TRBV2	TRBJ1-3	NA	NA
CASSYTRQGEDYGYTF	TGTGCCAGCAGTTACACAAGACAGGGTGAGGACTATGGCTACACCTTC	TRBV6-5	TRBJ1-2	TRBD1	NA
CASSQEDYSNQPQHF	TGCGCCAGCAGCCAAGAGGATTATAGCAATCAGCCCCAGCATTTT	TRBV4-1	TRBJ1-5	NA	once
CASSFPEKNSPLHF	TGTGCCAGCAGTTTCCCCGAGAAAAATTCACCCCTCCACTTT	TRBV28	TRBJ1-6	NA	NA
CASSLLDPYEQYF	TGCGCCAGCAGCTTACTGGACCCCTACGAGCAGTACTTC	TRBV5-1	TRBJ2-7	NA	NA
CASSFTSGYEQYF	TGCGCCAGCAGCTTTACTAGCGGTTACGAGCAGTACTTC	TRBV5-1	TRBJ2-7	TRBD2	NA